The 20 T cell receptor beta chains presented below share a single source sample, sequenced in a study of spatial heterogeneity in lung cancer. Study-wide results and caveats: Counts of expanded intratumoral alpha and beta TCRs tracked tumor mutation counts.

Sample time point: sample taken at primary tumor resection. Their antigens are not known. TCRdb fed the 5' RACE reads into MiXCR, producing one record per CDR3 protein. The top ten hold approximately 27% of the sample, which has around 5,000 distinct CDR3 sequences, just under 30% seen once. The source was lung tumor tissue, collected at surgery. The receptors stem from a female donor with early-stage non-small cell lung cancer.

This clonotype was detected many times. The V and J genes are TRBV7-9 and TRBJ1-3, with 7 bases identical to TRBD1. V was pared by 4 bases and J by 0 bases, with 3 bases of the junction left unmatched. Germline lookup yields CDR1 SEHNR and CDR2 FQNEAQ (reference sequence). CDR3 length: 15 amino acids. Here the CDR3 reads CASSYGTDSGNTIYF. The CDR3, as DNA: TGTGCCAGCAGCTACGGGACAGACTCTGGAAACACCATATATTTT.

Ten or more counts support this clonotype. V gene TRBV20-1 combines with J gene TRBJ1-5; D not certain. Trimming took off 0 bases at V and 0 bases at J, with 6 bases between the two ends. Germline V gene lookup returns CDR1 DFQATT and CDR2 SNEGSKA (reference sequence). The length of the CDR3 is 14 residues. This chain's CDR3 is CSARDAFSNQPQHF. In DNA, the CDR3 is TGCAGTGCTAGAGATGCGTTTAGCAATCAGCCCCAGCATTTT.

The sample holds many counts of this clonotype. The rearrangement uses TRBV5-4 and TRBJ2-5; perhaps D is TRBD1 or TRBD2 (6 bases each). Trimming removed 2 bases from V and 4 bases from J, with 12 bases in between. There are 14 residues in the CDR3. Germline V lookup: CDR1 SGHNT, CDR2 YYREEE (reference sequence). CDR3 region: CASSLGGGLETQYF. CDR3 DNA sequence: TGTGCCAGCAGCTTAGGAGGGGGACTAGAGACCCAGTACTTC.

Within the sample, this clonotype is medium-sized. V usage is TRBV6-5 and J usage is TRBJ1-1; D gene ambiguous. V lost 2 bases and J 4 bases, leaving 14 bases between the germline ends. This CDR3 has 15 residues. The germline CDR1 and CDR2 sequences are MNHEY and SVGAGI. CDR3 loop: CASSYGSGKSTEAFF. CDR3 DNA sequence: TGTGCCAGCAGTTACGGGAGTGGGAAGTCCACTGAAGCTTTCTTT.

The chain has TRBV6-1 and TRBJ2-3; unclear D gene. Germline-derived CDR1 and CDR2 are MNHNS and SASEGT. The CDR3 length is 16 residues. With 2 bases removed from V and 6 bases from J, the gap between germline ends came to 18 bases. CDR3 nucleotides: TGTGCCAGCAGTGAAATGGGTTCCCAGACTTCGGATACGCAGTATTTT. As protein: CASSEMGSQTSDTQYF.

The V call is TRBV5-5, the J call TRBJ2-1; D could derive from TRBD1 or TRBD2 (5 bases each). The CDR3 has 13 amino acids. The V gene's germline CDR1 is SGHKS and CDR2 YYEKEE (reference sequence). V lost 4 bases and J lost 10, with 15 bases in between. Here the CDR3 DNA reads TGTGCCAGCAGCCCGAATCCGGGGCAGGAGCAGTTCTTC. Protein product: CASSPNPGQEQFF.

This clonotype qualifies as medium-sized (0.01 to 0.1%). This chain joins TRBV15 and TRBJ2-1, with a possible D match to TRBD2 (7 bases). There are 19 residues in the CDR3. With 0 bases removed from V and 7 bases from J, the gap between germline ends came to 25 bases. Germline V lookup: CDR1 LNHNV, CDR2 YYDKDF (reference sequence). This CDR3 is CATSRDPRGAAGRGNEQFF. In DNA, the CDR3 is TGTGCCACCAGCAGAGACCCCCGGGGGGCGGCGGGGCGCGGGAATGAGCAGTTCTTC. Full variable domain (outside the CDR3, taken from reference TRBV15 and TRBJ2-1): DAMVIQNPRYQVTQFGKPVTLSCSQTLNHNVMYWYQQKSSQAPKLLFHYYDKDFNNEADTPDNFQSRRPNTSFCFLDIRSPGLGDTAMYLCATSRDPRGAAGRGNEQFFGPGTRLTVL.

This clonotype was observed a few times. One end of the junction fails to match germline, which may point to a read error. Written as DNA, the CDR3 is TGTGCCAGCAGTGAATTGTTGGAATCTCGGGGCTACAACTTC. This encodes CASSELLESRGYNF. The V gene is TRBV2, the J gene TRBJ1-2; D is perhaps TRBD1 (5 bases). There are 14 residues in the CDR3. Germline CDR1 is SNHLY and CDR2 is FYNNEI.

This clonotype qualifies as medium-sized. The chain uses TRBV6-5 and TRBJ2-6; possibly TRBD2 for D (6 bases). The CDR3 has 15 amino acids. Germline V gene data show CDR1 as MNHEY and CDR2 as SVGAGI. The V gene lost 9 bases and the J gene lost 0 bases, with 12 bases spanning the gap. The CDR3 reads CASTRGSSGANVLTF. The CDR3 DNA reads TGTGCCAGTACACGGGGGAGCTCTGGGGCCAACGTCCTGACTTTC.

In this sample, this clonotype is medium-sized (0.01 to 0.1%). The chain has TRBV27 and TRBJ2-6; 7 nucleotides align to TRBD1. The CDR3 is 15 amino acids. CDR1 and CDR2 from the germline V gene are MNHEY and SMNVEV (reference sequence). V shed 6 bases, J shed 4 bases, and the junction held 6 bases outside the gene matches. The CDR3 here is CASRAQGSGANVLTF. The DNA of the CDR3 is TGTGCCAGCAGGGCACAGGGGTCCGGGGCCAACGTCCTGACTTTC.

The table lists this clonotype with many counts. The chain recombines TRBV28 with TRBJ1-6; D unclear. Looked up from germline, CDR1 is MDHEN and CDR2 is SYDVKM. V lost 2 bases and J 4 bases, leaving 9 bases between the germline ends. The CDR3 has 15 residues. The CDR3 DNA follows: TGTGCCAGCAGTTTAAGTCCAGTTTATAATTCACCCCTCCACTTT. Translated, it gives CASSLSPVYNSPLHF.

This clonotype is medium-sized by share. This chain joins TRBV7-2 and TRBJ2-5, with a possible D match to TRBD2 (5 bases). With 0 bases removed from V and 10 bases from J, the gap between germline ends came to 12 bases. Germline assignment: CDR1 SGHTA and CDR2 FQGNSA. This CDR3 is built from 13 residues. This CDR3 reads CASSLADRGDQYF. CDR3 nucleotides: TGTGCCAGCAGCTTAGCGGACCGGGGAGACCAGTACTTC.

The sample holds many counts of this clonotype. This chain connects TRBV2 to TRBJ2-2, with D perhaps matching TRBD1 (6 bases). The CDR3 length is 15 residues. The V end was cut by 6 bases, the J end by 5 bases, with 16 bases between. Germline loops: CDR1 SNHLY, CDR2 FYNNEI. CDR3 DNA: TGTGCCAGCAGACCACAGGGAATTGGTACCGGGGAGCTGTTTTTT. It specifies CASRPQGIGTGELFF.

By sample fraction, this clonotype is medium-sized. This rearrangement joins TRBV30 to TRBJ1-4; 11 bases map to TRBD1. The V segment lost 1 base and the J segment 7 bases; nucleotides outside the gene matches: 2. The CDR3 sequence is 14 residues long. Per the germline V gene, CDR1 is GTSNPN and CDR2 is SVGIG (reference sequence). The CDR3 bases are TGTGCCTGGAGTGGGACAGGGGGCTTTGAAAAACTGTTTTTT. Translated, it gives CAWSGTGGFEKLFF. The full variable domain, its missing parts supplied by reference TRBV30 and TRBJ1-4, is SQTIHQWPATLVQPVGSPLSLECTVEGTSNPNLYWYRQAAGRGLQLLFYSVGIGQISSEVPQNLSASRPQDRQFILSSKKLLLSDSGFYLCAWSGTGGFEKLFFGSGTQLSVL.

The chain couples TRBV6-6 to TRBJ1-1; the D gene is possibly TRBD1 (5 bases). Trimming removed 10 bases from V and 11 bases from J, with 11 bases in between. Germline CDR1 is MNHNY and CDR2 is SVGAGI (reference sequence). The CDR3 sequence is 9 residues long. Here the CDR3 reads CATGELAFF. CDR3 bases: TGTGCCACGGGGGAGTTGGCTTTCTTT.

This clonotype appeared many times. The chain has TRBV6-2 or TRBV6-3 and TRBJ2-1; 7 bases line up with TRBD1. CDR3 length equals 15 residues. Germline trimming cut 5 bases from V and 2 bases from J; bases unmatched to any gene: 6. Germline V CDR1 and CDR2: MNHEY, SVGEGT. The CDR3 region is CASSPRGQAYNEQFF. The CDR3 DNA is TGTGCCAGCAGTCCTCGAGGACAGGCCTACAATGAGCAGTTCTTC.

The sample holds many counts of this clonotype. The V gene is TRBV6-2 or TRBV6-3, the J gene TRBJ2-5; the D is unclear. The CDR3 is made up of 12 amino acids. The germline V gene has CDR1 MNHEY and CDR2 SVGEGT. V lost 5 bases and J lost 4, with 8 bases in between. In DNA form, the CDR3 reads TGTGCCAGCAGTAGGTTTGGAGAGACCCAGTACTTC. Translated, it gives CASSRFGETQYF.

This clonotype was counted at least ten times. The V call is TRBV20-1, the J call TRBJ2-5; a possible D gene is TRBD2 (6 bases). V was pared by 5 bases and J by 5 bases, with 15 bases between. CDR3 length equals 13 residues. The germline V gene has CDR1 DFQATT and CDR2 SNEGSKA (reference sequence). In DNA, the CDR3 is TGCAGTGCTGGCCGCCGGGGGTTGGAGACCCAGTACTTC. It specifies CSAGRRGLETQYF.

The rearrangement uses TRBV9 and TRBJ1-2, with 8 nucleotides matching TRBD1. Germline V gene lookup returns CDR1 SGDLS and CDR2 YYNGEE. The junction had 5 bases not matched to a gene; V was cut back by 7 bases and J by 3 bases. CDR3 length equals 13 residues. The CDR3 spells CASPDRAHYGYTF. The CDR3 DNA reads TGTGCCAGCCCGGACAGGGCTCACTATGGCTACACCTTC.

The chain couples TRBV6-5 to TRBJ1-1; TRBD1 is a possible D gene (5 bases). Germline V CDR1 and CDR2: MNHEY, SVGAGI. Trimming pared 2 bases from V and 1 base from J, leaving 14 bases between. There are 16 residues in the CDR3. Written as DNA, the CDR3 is TGTGCCAGCAGTTACACAAGACAGACCCCGAACACTGAAGCTTTCTTT. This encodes CASSYTRQTPNTEAFF.